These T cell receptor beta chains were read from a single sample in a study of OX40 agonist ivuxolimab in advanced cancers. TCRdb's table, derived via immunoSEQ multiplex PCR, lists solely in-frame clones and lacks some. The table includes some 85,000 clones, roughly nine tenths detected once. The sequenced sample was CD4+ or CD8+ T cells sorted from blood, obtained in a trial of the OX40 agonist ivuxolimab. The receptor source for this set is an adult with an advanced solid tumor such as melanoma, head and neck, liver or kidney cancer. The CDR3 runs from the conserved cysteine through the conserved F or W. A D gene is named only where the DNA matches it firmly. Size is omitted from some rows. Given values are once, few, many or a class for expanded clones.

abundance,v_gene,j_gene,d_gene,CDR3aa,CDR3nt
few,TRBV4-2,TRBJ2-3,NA,CASSSAGSITDTQYF,TGTGCCAGCAGCTCAGCAGGGTCAATCACAGATACGCAGTATTTT
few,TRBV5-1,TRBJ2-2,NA,CASSPMGTNTGELFF,TGCGCCAGCAGCCCCATGGGAACCAACACCGGGGAGCTGTTTTTT
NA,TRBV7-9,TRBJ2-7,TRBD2,CASSSGTSGETPYEQYF,TGTGCCAGCAGTTCGGGGACTAGCGGGGAGACGCCCTACGAGCAGTACTTC
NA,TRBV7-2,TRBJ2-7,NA,CASSLGGSGSYEQYF,TGTGCCAGCAGCTTAGGAGGTAGCGGATCCTACGAGCAGTACTTC
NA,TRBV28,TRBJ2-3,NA,CASRAPSTDTQYF,TGTGCCAGCAGGGCCCCAAGCACAGATACGCAGTATTTT
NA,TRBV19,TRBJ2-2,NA,CASLKTTNTGELFF,TGTGCCAGTCTGAAGACTACGAACACCGGGGAGCTGTTTTTT
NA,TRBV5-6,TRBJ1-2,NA,CASSLEGLNYGYTF,TGTGCCAGCAGCTTGGAGGGGCTTAACTATGGCTACACCTTC
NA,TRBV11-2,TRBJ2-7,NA,CASSPIRRGASSATYEQYF,TGTGCCAGCAGCCCCATCCGCCGGGGGGCGAGCTCCGCGACCTACGAGCAGTACTTC
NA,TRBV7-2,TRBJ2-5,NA,CASSLLPSVRGTQYF,TGTGCCAGCAGCTTATTACCCAGCGTACGGGGGACCCAGTACTTC
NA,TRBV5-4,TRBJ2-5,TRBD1,CASSSRTGGGQETQYF,TGTGCCAGCAGTTCTAGGACAGGGGGTGGTCAAGAGACCCAGTACTTC
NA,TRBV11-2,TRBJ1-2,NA,CASRPWGADGYTF,TGTGCCAGCAGGCCATGGGGGGCCGACGGCTACACCTTC
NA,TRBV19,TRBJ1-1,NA,CASTDGRRTEAFF,TGTGCCAGTACGGATGGGCGGCGGACTGAAGCTTTCTTT
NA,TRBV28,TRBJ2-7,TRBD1,CATYPPGQGASEQYF,TGTGCCACCTACCCTCCGGGACAGGGGGCCTCCGAGCAGTACTTC
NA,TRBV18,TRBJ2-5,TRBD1,CASSLGTGGETQYF,TGTGCCAGCTCACTAGGGACAGGTGGAGAGACCCAGTACTTC
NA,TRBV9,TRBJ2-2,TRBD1,CASSAGDSKNTGELFF,TGTGCCAGCAGCGCAGGGGACAGTAAGAACACCGGGGAGCTGTTTTTT
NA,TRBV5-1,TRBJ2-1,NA,CASSSRQVPTDNEQFF,TGCGCCAGCAGCAGTAGACAGGTTCCTACCGACAATGAGCAGTTCTTC
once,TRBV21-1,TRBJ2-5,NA,CASRRGVDETQYF,TGTGCCAGCAGGAGGGGGGTGGACGAGACCCAGTACTTC
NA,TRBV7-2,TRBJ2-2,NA,CASRPAQTRNTGELFF,TGTGCCAGCAGACCCGCGCAAACCCGGAACACCGGGGAGCTGTTTTTT
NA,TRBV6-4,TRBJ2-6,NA,CASSGIEQSSGANVLTF,TGTGCCAGCAGTGGGATCGAACAGAGCTCTGGGGCCAACGTCCTGACTTTC
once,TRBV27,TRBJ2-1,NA,CASSLGDTYNEQFF,TGTGCCAGCAGTTTAGGGGACACCTACAATGAGCAGTTCTTC
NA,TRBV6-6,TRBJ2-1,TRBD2,CASSHLAETYNEQFF,TGTGCCAGCAGTCACCTAGCGGAAACCTACAATGAGCAGTTCTTC
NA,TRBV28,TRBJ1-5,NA,CASSLGQGYSNQPQHF,TGTGCCAGCAGTTTAGGGCAGGGATATAGCAATCAGCCCCAGCATTTT
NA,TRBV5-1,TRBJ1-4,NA,CASGADSEKLFF,TGCGCCAGCGGGGCCGATAGCGAAAAACTGTTTTTT
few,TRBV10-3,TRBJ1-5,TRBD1,CAIRQGADQPQHF,TGTGCCATCAGACAGGGGGCGGATCAGCCCCAGCATTTT
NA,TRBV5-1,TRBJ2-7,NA,CASSLAAGSSYEQYF,TGCGCCAGCAGCTTGGCGGCAGGAAGCTCCTACGAGCAGTACTTC
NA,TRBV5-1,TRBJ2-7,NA,CASVPGESYEQYF,TGCGCCAGCGTCCCAGGGGAGTCCTACGAGCAGTACTTC
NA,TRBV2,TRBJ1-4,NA,CASSEIVGTNEKLFF,TGTGCCAGCAGTGAAATAGTGGGAACTAATGAAAAACTGTTTTTT
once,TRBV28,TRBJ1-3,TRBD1,CASSLGGGGGNTIYF,TGTGCCAGCAGTTTAGGAGGGGGCGGTGGAAACACCATATATTTT